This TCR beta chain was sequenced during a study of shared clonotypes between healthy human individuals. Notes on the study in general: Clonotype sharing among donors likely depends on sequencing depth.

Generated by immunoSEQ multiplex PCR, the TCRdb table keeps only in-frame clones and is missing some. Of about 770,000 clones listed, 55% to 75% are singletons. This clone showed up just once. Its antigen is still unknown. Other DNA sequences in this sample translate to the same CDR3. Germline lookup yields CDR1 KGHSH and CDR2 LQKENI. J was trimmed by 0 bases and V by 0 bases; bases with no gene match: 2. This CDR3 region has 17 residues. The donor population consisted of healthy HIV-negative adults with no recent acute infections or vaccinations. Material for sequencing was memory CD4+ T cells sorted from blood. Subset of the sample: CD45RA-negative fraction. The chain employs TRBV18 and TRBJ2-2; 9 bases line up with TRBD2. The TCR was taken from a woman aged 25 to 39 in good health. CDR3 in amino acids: CASSPPTSGPNTGELFF. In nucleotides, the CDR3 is TGTGCCAGCTCACCACCGACTAGCGGACCGAACACCGGGGAGCTGTTTTTT.